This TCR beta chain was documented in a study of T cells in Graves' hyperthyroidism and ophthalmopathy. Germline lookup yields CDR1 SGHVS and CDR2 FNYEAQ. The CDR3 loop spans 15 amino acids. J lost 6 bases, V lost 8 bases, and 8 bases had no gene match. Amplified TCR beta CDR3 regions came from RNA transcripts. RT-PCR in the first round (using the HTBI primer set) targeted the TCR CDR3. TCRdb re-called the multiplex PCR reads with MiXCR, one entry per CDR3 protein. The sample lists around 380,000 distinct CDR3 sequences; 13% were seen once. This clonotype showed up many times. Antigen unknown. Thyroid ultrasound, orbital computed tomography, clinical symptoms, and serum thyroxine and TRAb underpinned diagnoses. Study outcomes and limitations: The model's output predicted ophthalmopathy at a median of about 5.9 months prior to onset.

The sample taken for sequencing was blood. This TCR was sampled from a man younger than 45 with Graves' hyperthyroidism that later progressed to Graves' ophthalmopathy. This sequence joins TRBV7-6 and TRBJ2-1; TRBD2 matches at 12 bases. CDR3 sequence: CASGLAGGPGNEQFF. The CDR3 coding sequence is TGTGCCAGCGGCCTAGCGGGGGGGCCAGGCAATGAGCAGTTCTTC. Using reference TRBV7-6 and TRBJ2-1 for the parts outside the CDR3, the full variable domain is GAGVSQSPRYKVTKRGQDVALRCDPISGHVSLYWYRQALGQGPEFLTYFNYEAQQDKSGLPNDRFSAERPEGSISTLTIQRTEQRDSAMYRCASGLAGGPGNEQFFGPGTRLTVL.